These 5 T cell receptor beta chains were sequenced from one sample in a study of cytomegalovirus exposure and HLA in healthy donors. The PCR used 60 Vbeta and 13 Jbeta primers. Measured with immunoSEQ multiplex PCR; TCRdb has only the in-frame clones, and not every one. The table shows roughly 150,000 clones, with about 75% occurring only once. The sequencing sample was made of PBMCs. The receptors were sampled from a male donor in good health and CMV-seronegative.

The sample holds one count of this clone. The chain has TRBV5-6 and TRBJ1-2; D is perhaps TRBD1 (6 bases). The length of the CDR3 is 14 residues. Germline V gene sequence: CDR1 SGHDT, CDR2 YYEEEE. V was clipped by 4 bases and J by 4 bases, with 14 bases between them. CDR3 sequence (DNA): TGTGCCAGCAGCGTGAGCCAGGGGAGCTATGGCTACACCTTC. As protein: CASSVSQGSYGYTF.

This clone appeared once. The V gene is TRBV29-1, the J gene TRBJ1-2, with 8 bases fitting TRBD1. Trimming removed 8 bases from V and 2 bases from J; junction bases left unmatched: 10. The CDR3 covers 14 residues. Germline values: CDR1 SQVTM, CDR2 ANQGSEA. CDR3 sequence: CSSNNRGENYGYTF. DNA of the CDR3: TGCAGCTCGAATAACAGGGGGGAGAACTATGGCTACACCTTC. Full variable domain (rest looked up from reference TRBV29-1 and TRBJ1-2): SAVISQKPSRDICQRGTSLTIQCQVDSQVTMMFWYRQQPGQSLTLIATANQGSEATYESGFVIDKFPISRPNLTFSTLTVSNMSPEDSSIYLCSSNNRGENYGYTFGSGTRLTVV.

The genes are TRBV29-1 and TRBJ2-1, with D possibly TRBD2 on 6 matching bases. Germline assignment: CDR1 SQVTM and CDR2 ANQGSEA. V gave up 8 bases and J gave up 9 bases, with 17 bases separating them. CDR3 length: 12 amino acids. The CDR3 bases are TGCAGCTTCGCACTAGCAGGCACTGAGCAGTTCTTC. Translated: CSFALAGTEQFF.

V is TRBV4-1 and J is TRBJ1-1, with 8 bases matching TRBD1. The CDR3 extends over 14 amino acids. V lost 1 base to trimming and J lost 5 bases; unmatched junction nucleotides: 3. In germline, CDR1 is MGHRA, CDR2 YSYEKL. CDR3 loop: CASSQGTGWTEAFF. The CDR3 DNA reads as TGCGCCAGCAGCCAAGGGACAGGGTGGACTGAAGCTTTCTTT.

This chain uses TRBV5-1 with TRBJ1-1; weak D call: TRBD1 (6 bases). The CDR3 extends over 14 amino acids. From germline, CDR1 is SGHRS and CDR2 YFSETQ. V dropped 0 bases and J dropped 3 bases, with 9 bases sitting between them. The CDR3: CASSLEGQYTEAFF. The CDR3 DNA reads TGCGCCAGCAGCTTGGAAGGACAGTACACTGAAGCTTTCTTT.